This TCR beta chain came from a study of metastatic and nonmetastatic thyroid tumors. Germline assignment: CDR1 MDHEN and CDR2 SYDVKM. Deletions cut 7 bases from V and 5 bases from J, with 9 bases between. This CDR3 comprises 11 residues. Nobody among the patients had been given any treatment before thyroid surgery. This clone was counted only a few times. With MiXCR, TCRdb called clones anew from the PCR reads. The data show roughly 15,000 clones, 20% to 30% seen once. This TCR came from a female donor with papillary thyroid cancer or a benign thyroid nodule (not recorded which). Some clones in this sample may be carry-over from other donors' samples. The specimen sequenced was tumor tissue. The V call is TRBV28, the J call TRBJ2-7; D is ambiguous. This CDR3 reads CASKLRNEQYF. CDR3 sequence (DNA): TGTGCCAGCAAACTGAGAAACGAGCAGTACTTC.